A selection of T cell receptor beta chains follows, all from one sample in a study of monozygotic twins with inflammatory bowel disease. TCRdb re-called the 5' RACE reads and catalogs CDR3 proteins one per entry, DNA excluded. The sample table includes approximately 150,000 distinct CDR3 sequences. The specimen was blood. The receptor set was obtained from a human donor with ulcerative colitis or Crohn's disease, or a healthy co-twin of an affected twin (not recorded which). CDR3s include the opening cysteine and the closing phenylalanine or tryptophan. The order of the fields is CDR3 protein, V gene, J gene.

CDR3 protein: CASSGQPSGVETQYF
V gene: TRBV9
J gene: TRBJ2-5

CDR3 protein: CSARSPGGSTEAFF
V gene: TRBV20-1
J gene: TRBJ1-1

CDR3 protein: CASSQGENWRFQPQHF
V gene: TRBV4-1
J gene: TRBJ1-5

CDR3 protein: CASADRKTYEQYF
V gene: TRBV27
J gene: TRBJ2-7

CDR3 protein: CASSSGPRGSYEQYF
V gene: TRBV5-6
J gene: TRBJ2-7

CDR3 protein: CSARGERGGSTDTQYF
V gene: TRBV20-1
J gene: TRBJ2-3

CDR3 protein: CSARGGNLQETQYF
V gene: TRBV20-1
J gene: TRBJ2-5

CDR3 protein: CASSTGTVRNIQYF
V gene: TRBV7-2
J gene: TRBJ2-4

CDR3 protein: CASSLSTTTSYEQYF
V gene: TRBV7-8
J gene: TRBJ2-7

CDR3 protein: CASSPTGQGNYGYTF
V gene: TRBV6-2/TRBV6-3
J gene: TRBJ1-2

CDR3 protein: CASSSSTSVEETQYF
V gene: TRBV5-1
J gene: TRBJ2-5

CDR3 protein: CASSFSGGNEKLFF
V gene: TRBV7-6
J gene: TRBJ1-4

CDR3 protein: CASSSSGAVTYNEQFF
V gene: TRBV7-3
J gene: TRBJ2-1

CDR3 protein: CATSDPTRQETQYF
V gene: TRBV24-1
J gene: TRBJ2-5

CDR3 protein: CSARDPGGGDTDTQYF
V gene: TRBV20-1
J gene: TRBJ2-3

CDR3 protein: CASSIWTAPEETQYF
V gene: TRBV19
J gene: TRBJ2-5

CDR3 protein: CASSLNGGEQYF
V gene: TRBV4-1
J gene: TRBJ2-7

CDR3 protein: CASSAGSIAKNIQYF
V gene: TRBV5-1
J gene: TRBJ2-4

CDR3 protein: CASSLQPTGGNSPLHF
V gene: TRBV19
J gene: TRBJ1-6

CDR3 protein: CAVRGITEAFF
V gene: TRBV7-2
J gene: TRBJ1-1

CDR3 protein: CASSPGLAGDHQETQYF
V gene: TRBV7-9
J gene: TRBJ2-5

CDR3 protein: CASSVEPGGEQYF
V gene: TRBV5-6
J gene: TRBJ2-7

CDR3 protein: CASSFGGMGLDEQYF
V gene: TRBV5-1
J gene: TRBJ2-7

CDR3 protein: CSAEPQGAGVYNEQFF
V gene: TRBV20-1
J gene: TRBJ2-1

CDR3 protein: CATSRERNTGELFF
V gene: TRBV15
J gene: TRBJ2-2

CDR3 protein: CSAPTGVRYGYTF
V gene: TRBV20-1
J gene: TRBJ1-2

CDR3 protein: CASSINRGHLNEQYF
V gene: TRBV5-1
J gene: TRBJ2-7

CDR3 protein: CASSLGGNAEAFF
V gene: TRBV5-1
J gene: TRBJ1-1

CDR3 protein: CAISDTGFSGANVLTF
V gene: TRBV10-3
J gene: TRBJ2-6